This T cell receptor beta chain was sequenced during a study of T cell responses to AZD1222 COVID-19 vaccine. Whole-study findings and limits: Just 6 or 7 people given AZD1222 tested seropositive at baseline. Dominant at 160-218 and 743-854, vaccine-associated CD4 TCRs also spanned spike. Of spike-specific TCRs, nearly half reportedly target regions left unmutated in variants.

The method was immunoSEQ multiplex PCR; TCRdb's version includes in-frame clones alone and lacks a portion of them. The data contain 50,000 to 70,000 clones, roughly 85% of them seen just once; the ten biggest clones take up approximately 19%. Germline V gives CDR1 SGHVS, CDR2 FQNEAQ. V lost 0 bases to trimming and J lost 0 bases, with 3 bases between them. The length of the CDR3 is 14 residues. On this clone itself: Its antigen is as yet unknown.

V gene TRBV7-8 combines with J gene TRBJ1-5; no definite D call. The TCR was taken from an adult in good health. Source: peripheral blood, taken on day 0 of MenACWY control vaccination. This chain's CDR3 is CASSLAVSNQPQHF. CDR3 nucleotide sequence: TGTGCCAGCAGCTTAGCAGTTAGCAATCAGCCCCAGCATTTT. The full variable domain, in which reference TRBV7-8 and TRBJ1-5 provide the parts outside the CDR3, is GAGVSQSPRYKVAKRGQDVALRCDPISGHVSLFWYQQALGQGPEFLTYFQNEAQLDKSGLPSDRFFAERPEGSVSTLKIQRTQQEDSAVYLCASSLAVSNQPQHFGDGTRLSIL.